This entry is about one T cell receptor (beta chain). Antigen unknown. The investigators reverse transcribed all of the isolated RNA, so they sequenced expressed TCRB transcripts. The protocol was immunoSEQ multiplex PCR, while the TCRdb copy is restricted to in-frame clones and leaves out a portion. The sample has fewer than 250,000 clones, less than 15% seen once. The CDR3 loop spans 15 amino acids. Trimming took off 1 base at V and 1 base at J, with 11 bases between the two ends. Germline V gives CDR1 SGHTA, CDR2 FQGNSA. The data were taken from a study of beta chain features in type 1 diabetes. About the study: Comparable age, gender and cell yields were observed in patients relative to healthy donors.

Averaging roughly 0.12 L, one heparinised blood draw came from each individual donor. Overall study findings and caveats: The question of HLA type influencing TCRB rearrangement was one that remained unresolved here. Researchers caution that PCR might favor shorter templates, equally among patients and controls.

The sequencing input was naive CD4+ T cells from blood. The chain employs TRBV7-2 and TRBJ2-7, with a weak D call TRBD1 (5 bases). This receptor was obtained from a woman aged 40 to 50 in good health. The CDR3 DNA is TGTGCCAGCAGCTTAGTCCAGGGATCGTCCTACGAGCAGTACTTC. Protein: CASSLVQGSSYEQYF. Full variable domain (remainder filled in from reference TRBV7-2 and TRBJ2-7): GAGVSQSPSNKVTEKGKDVELRCDPISGHTALYWYRQSLGQGLEFLIYFQGNSAPDKSGLPSDRFSAERTGGSVSTLTIQRTQQEDSAVYLCASSLVQGSSYEQYFGPGTRLTVT.